This entry lists 8 T cell receptor beta chains sequenced from one sample in a study of T cell responses to AZD1222 COVID-19 vaccine. TCRdb's copy holds only in-frame clones and misses some; the assay was immunoSEQ multiplex PCR. The repertoire holds tens of thousands of clones, 85% to 90% seen once, with roughly 10% in the top ten. Material: peripheral blood, obtained on day 0 of AZD1222 vaccination. These receptor sequences come from an adult in good health.

CDR3 bases: TGTGCCAGCAGCAAAACGGGGAATCATAGCAATCAGCCCCAGCATTTT. It is translated as CASSKTGNHSNQPQHF. The chain employs TRBV21-1 and TRBJ1-5. TRBV21-1 is a pseudogene locus. The CDR3 has 16 residues.

This clone was counted a few times. V gene TRBV19 combines with J gene TRBJ1-5; no reliable D call. Germline V gene sequence: CDR1 LNHDA, CDR2 SQIVND (reference sequence). The CDR3 is 15 residues long. V was trimmed by 6 bases and J by 5 bases, leaving 17 bases between them. The CDR3 nucleotides read TGTGCCAGTAGCCCACCGACCGGCACTCATCAGCCCCAGCATTTT. Protein product: CASSPPTGTHQPQHF.

V is TRBV28 and J is TRBJ1-1; D not certain. From germline, CDR1 is MDHEN and CDR2 SYDVKM. The CDR3 consists of 15 residues. Trimming stripped 1 base from V and 6 bases from J, with 15 bases between. The chain's CDR3 is CASSLSISRPPEAFF. CDR3 DNA: TGTGCCAGCAGTTTATCCATATCCCGTCCTCCTGAAGCTTTCTTT.

The CDR3 nucleotides read TGTGCCAGCAGCCGCCAGGCTACTGCCAATGAGCAGTTCTTC. This sequence encodes CASSRQATANEQFF. V and J are TRBV7-3 and TRBJ2-1; D remains ambiguous. Trimming took 5 bases from V and 6 from J, leaving 14 bases between them. The germline V gene has CDR1 SGHTA and CDR2 FQGTGA. The length of the CDR3 is 14 residues.

The sample holds one count of this clone. The chain employs TRBV15 and TRBJ2-6; D is possibly TRBD1 or TRBD2 (5 bases each). The germline V and J ends were trimmed by 5 bases and 0 bases, with 14 bases remaining between them. This CDR3 is built from 17 residues. CDR1 and CDR2 from the germline V gene are LNHNV and YYDKDF (reference sequence). CDR3 in amino acids: CATSGSTGHSGANVLTF. The CDR3 DNA follows: TGTGCCACCAGCGGTAGTACGGGGCACTCTGGGGCCAACGTCCTGACTTTC.

CDR3 loop: CAWSEGGLGNQPQHF. The CDR3 nucleotides are TGTGCCTGGAGTGAAGGAGGGCTGGGCAATCAGCCCCAGCATTTT. The J gene is TRBJ1-5, the V gene TRBV30, with unresolved D. Deletions cut 1 base from V and 2 bases from J, with 12 bases between. CDR1 is GTSNPN, CDR2 SVGIG, per germline (reference sequence). The CDR3 has 15 amino acids. Full variable domain (rest looked up from reference TRBV30 and TRBJ1-5): SQTIHQWPATLVQPVGSPLSLECTVEGTSNPNLYWYRQAAGRGLQLLFYSVGIGQISSEVPQNLSASRPQDRQFILSSKKLLLSDSGFYLCAWSEGGLGNQPQHFGDGTRLSIL.

This clone was counted only a few times. The V gene is TRBV5-8, the J gene TRBJ2-7; D gene uncertain. V lost 2 bases and J lost 0, with 9 bases in between. The germline V gene has CDR1 SGHTS and CDR2 YDEGEE. The CDR3 totals 14 residues. This chain's CDR3 is CASSLVPASYEQYF. The DNA of the CDR3 is TGTGCCAGCAGCTTAGTCCCCGCCTCCTACGAGCAGTACTTC.

This sequence joins TRBV11-2 and TRBJ2-7, with 7 bases that match TRBD1. There are 14 residues in the CDR3. After removal of 2 bases from V and 4 bases from J, the junction contained 5 bases not matched to a gene. Germline values: CDR1 SGHAT, CDR2 FQNNGV. The CDR3 loop reads CASSLLQGEYEQYF. CDR3 nucleotide sequence: TGTGCCAGCAGCTTATTGCAGGGGGAATACGAGCAGTACTTC.